This TCR beta chain was identified during a study of shared clonotypes between healthy human individuals. CDR1 is MNHEY and CDR2 is SMNVEV in the germline V gene (reference sequence). V gave up 5 bases and J gave up 4 bases; unmatched junction bases: 5. The CDR3 totals 14 residues. Naive-designated CD8 cells lacked CD45RO, were positively enriched for CCR7, and omitted terminally differentiated effector memory CD45RA+ cells. Researchers divided each subset's genomic DNA evenly across several immunoSEQ plates. Sequencing used immunoSEQ multiplex PCR; TCRdb keeps in-frame clones, though not all of them. This sample yields 560,000 or so clones, of which 96% are seen a single time; less than 0.13% belongs to the top ten. As regards this clone: Its antigen is unknown.

Findings and limits, study-wide: It was the non-shared clonotypes that had lower generation probabilities than clonotypes shared by all four donors.

The gene calls are TRBV27 and TRBJ2-3, with TRBD1 identical over 8 bases. This sequence originates from a woman aged 25 to 39 in good health. The sample was naive CD8+ T cells sorted from blood. DNA for the CDR3: TGTGCCAGCAGTGAGGACAGGGACCCAGATACGCAGTATTTT. Residues: CASSEDRDPDTQYF.